This TCR beta chain came from a study of blood T cell repertoires in COVID-19. There are 13 residues in the CDR3. The germline V gene encodes CDR1 SGHNT and CDR2 YYREEE (reference sequence). Trimming removed 6 bases from V and 4 bases from J, with 13 bases in between. Assay: immunoSEQ multiplex PCR; the TCRdb copy retains only in-frame clones and omits some. The sample records fewer than 250,000 clones, roughly four fifths being singletons. This receptor was identified in a woman aged 45-65 years who had been exposed to COVID-19. Sequenced sample: PBMCs or T cells enriched from blood (not recorded which). The chain links TRBV5-4 to TRBJ2-5; weak D call: TRBD1 (5 bases). The CDR3 is CASNTGVGETQYF. Written as DNA, the CDR3 is TGTGCCAGCAACACAGGTGTGGGAGAGACCCAGTACTTC.